The T cell receptor beta chain under discussion was sequenced for a study of regulatory T cells in long-lasting Graves disease. Regarding the study as a whole: Persistent disease was associated with favored TRBV28 usage and with favored use of TRBJ1-2 and TRBJ2-5.

Time point indicated: newly diagnosed GD, antithyroid drugs for less than 3 months. RNA extracted from PBMCs served as the sequencing template. In building TCR beta libraries, iRepertoire HTBI primers were used together with Arm-PCR of CDR3 regions. Using its own MiXCR run on the multiplex PCR reads, TCRdb lists one record per CDR3 protein. The sample yields approximately 490,000 distinct CDR3 sequences, under 20% seen once. The V gene end was trimmed by 3 bases and the J gene end by 2 bases; junction bases not matched to a gene: 3. Germline V lookup: CDR1 MNHNS, CDR2 SASEGT. This CDR3 is built from 14 residues. To note about this clonotype: Its target is not known.

The sample also formed part of further work on T cells in Graves' hyperthyroidism and ophthalmopathy.

This receptor was identified in a man aged 35-49 years with Graves disease. The source was peripheral blood mononuclear cells (PBMCs), collected at new diagnosis, from a patient treated with antithyroid drugs. The chain has TRBV6-1 and TRBJ2-7; 8 bases line up with TRBD1. The CDR3: CASSEDRVPYEQYF. The DNA for the CDR3 is TGTGCCAGCAGTGAGGACAGGGTACCCTACGAGCAGTACTTC.